The TCR beta chain described here comes from a study of beta chain features in type 1 diabetes. Sequencing targeted expressed TCRB transcripts, as all isolated RNA had been reverse transcribed. The table came from immunoSEQ multiplex PCR; TCRdb's copy has only in-frame clones and leaves some out. Among some 220,000 clones listed, roughly 11% were seen once. This clone turned up a few times. Deletions cut 0 bases from V and 0 bases from J, with 9 bases between. The CDR3 consists of 15 residues. The V gene's germline CDR1 is LNHNV and CDR2 YYDKDF (reference sequence). Sample: central memory CD4+ T cells from blood. This rearrangement joins TRBV15 to TRBJ2-7; D gene unclear. This receptor was taken from a man younger than 35 in good health. The CDR3 DNA reads TGTGCCACCAGCAGAGAGGTGACGGTCTCCTACGAGCAGTACTTC. As protein: CATSREVTVSYEQYF.